Listed here are 11 T cell receptor beta chains from one sample, sequenced in a study of a mutant IDH1 vaccine in newly diagnosed glioma. For these receptors, no antigen is known. The repertoire was sequenced with immunoSEQ multiplex PCR; TCRdb's copy has only in-frame clones and lacks some. The repertoire holds tens of thousands of clones, with approximately 82% as singletons. Described time point: week 47, end of study. Vaccinated patients received 300 ug of mutant IDH1 20-mer peptide per dose, with topical imiquimod. The source was PBMCs, collected from a glioma patient whose treatment included an IDH1 peptide vaccine. The receptors shown here come from a man aged 18 to 29 with glioma. Some clones in this sample may be carry-over from other donors' samples.

The chain recombines TRBV27 with TRBJ1-5; TRBD1 might be the D (5 bases). V was cut by 3 bases and J by 7 bases, with 10 bases left in between. Germline CDR1 is MNHEY and CDR2 is SMNVEV (reference sequence). The CDR3 is made up of 13 amino acids. CDR3 bases: TGTGCCAGCAGTTTGGCAGGGAACCAGCCCCAGCATTTT. Its protein product is CASSLAGNQPQHF.

V and J are TRBV5-1 and TRBJ1-2; D might be TRBD1 (6 bases). The CDR3 spans 16 residues. V was clipped by 0 bases and J by 4 bases, with 16 bases between them. The germline V gene encodes CDR1 SGHRS and CDR2 YFSETQ. The DNA of the CDR3 is TGCGCCAGCAGCTTGGCCAGTGGAACAGGGAGCTATGGCTACACCTTC. Translating gives CASSLASGTGSYGYTF. Full variable domain (remainder filled in from reference TRBV5-1 and TRBJ1-2): KAGVTQTPRYLIKTRGQQVTLSCSPISGHRSVSWYQQTPGQGLQFLFEYFSETQRNKGNFPGRFSGRQFSNSRSEMNVSTLELGDSALYLCASSLASGTGSYGYTFGSGTRLTVV.

The chain is built from TRBV4-3 and TRBJ1-1, with D possibly matching TRBD1 (5 bases). V lost 4 bases, J lost 1 base, and 7 bases lay in between. CDR3 size: 13 residues. Per germline, CDR1 LGHNA and CDR2 YSLEER. CDR3 nucleotides: TGCGCCAGCAGCCCAGGGACGAACACTGAAGCTTTCTTT. Its protein product is CASSPGTNTEAFF.

This sequence joins TRBV2 and TRBJ1-2; D gene ambiguous. Trimming took off 5 bases at V and 1 base at J, with 8 bases between the two ends. The CDR3 consists of 13 residues. CDR1 SNHLY and CDR2 FYNNEI come from the germline V gene. The CDR3 sequence is CASSSHSNYGYTF. The CDR3, as DNA: TGTGCCAGCAGTAGCCACAGTAACTATGGCTACACCTTC.

The rearrangement uses TRBV30 and TRBJ1-3, with D unresolved. Trimming shortened V by 3 bases and J by 4 bases, and 13 bases separated the two germline ends. Per germline, CDR1 GTSNPN and CDR2 SVGIG (reference sequence). The CDR3 loop spans 14 amino acids. CDR3 sequence reads: CAWRPLLGGNTIYF. The CDR3 bases are TGTGCCTGGAGACCGCTCCTAGGCGGAAACACCATATATTTT. Combining the CDR3 with reference TRBV30 and TRBJ1-3 gives the whole variable domain SQTIHQWPATLVQPVGSPLSLECTVEGTSNPNLYWYRQAAGRGLQLLFYSVGIGQISSEVPQNLSASRPQDRQFILSSKKLLLSDSGFYLCAWRPLLGGNTIYFGEGSWLTVV.

Only one count was recorded for this clone. This CDR3 reads CALSSGSNEKLFF. The CDR3 DNA reads as TGTGCCCTATCTTCCGGGTCTAATGAAAAACTGTTTTTT. The J gene is TRBJ1-4, the V gene TRBV30; D is ambiguous. The CDR3 consists of 13 residues. Germline lookup yields CDR1 GTSNPN and CDR2 SVGIG (reference sequence). Trimming took 8 bases from V and 3 from J, leaving 13 bases between them.

This chain connects TRBV28 to TRBJ2-4, with D unclear. Germline CDR1 MDHEN, CDR2 SYDVKM. The ends were cut back, 5 bases at V and 0 bases at J, with 11 bases in the middle. CDR3 length: 15 residues. CDR3 coding DNA: TGTGCCAGCAGTGGAATGGTGTTAGCCAAAAACATTCAGTACTTC. Its translation is CASSGMVLAKNIQYF.

A few counts support this clone. V gene TRBV14 combines with J gene TRBJ2-7, with 9 bases matching TRBD1. After removal of 5 bases from V and 5 bases from J, the junction contained 10 bases not matched to a gene. Per germline, CDR1 SGHDN and CDR2 FVKESK. This CDR3 contains 15 residues. This CDR3 reads CASSGLGTGMDEQYF. Here the CDR3 DNA reads TGTGCCAGCAGCGGCCTCGGGACAGGGATGGACGAGCAGTACTTC.

The gene calls are TRBV6-5 and TRBJ1-1; unclear D gene. V lost 3 bases and J 5 bases, leaving 7 bases between the germline ends. The CDR3 sequence is 12 residues long. CDR1 and CDR2 from the germline V gene are MNHEY and SVGAGI. The CDR3 loop reads CASSYSSTEAFF. The CDR3 coding sequence is TGTGCCAGCAGTTATTCGAGTACTGAAGCTTTCTTT.

V is TRBV27 and J is TRBJ2-1; 8 bases are shared with TRBD2. Trimming cost V 8 bases and J 4 bases; bases outside gene matches: 7. The CDR3 consists of 14 residues. Germline values: CDR1 MNHEY, CDR2 SMNVEV (reference sequence). CDR3 bases: TGTGCCAGCTTCGCGGGAGGAAATTACAATGAGCAGTTCTTC. Its translation is CASFAGGNYNEQFF.

The chain employs TRBV7-9 and TRBJ2-7, with D tentatively TRBD2 (6 bases). Germline assignment: CDR1 SEHNR and CDR2 FQNEAQ (reference sequence). V gave up 4 bases and J gave up 0 bases, with 19 bases separating them. The CDR3 totals 17 residues. This CDR3 reads CASSSPLGDLSSYEQYF. The CDR3 DNA reads TGTGCCAGCAGCTCTCCATTGGGGGACTTGAGCTCCTACGAGCAGTACTTC.